This paragraph reports one TCR beta chain. Antigen: not known. Only in-frame clones appear in the TCRdb table, and some are missing; sequencing was by immunoSEQ multiplex PCR. The sample lists roughly 97,000 clones, more than 75% occurring once. The CDR3 loop spans 14 amino acids. V was clipped by 7 bases and J by 3 bases; unmatched bases: 6. Germline CDR1 reads KGHDR; CDR2 reads SFDVKD. The data stem from a study of T cell responses to AZD1222 COVID-19 vaccine. Overall study findings and caveats: Reportedly, close to half of spike-specific TCRs are directed against unmutated variant regions.

This TCR came from an adult who received the MenACWY meningococcal vaccine as a control. The V and J genes are TRBV24-1 and TRBJ1-1; TRBD1 aligns across 8 bases. The material was peripheral blood, obtained 28 days after the second dose of the MenACWY control vaccine. The CDR3 loop reads CATSGQGPDTEAFF. The CDR3 DNA sequence: TGTGCCACCAGCGGACAGGGTCCCGACACTGAAGCTTTCTTT.